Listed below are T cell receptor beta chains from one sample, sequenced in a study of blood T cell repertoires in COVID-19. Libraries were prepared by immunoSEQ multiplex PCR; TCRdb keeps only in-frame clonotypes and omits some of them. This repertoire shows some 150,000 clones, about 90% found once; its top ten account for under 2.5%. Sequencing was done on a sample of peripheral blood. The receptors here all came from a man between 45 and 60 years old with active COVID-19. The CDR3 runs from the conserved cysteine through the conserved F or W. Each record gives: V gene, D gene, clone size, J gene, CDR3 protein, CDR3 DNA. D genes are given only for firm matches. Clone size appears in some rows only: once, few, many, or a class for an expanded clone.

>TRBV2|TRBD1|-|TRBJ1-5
CASSPDRVGNQPQHF
TGTGCCAGCAGCCCCGACAGGGTAGGCAATCAGCCCCAGCATTTT
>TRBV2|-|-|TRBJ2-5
CASSSRVETQYF
TGTGCCAGCAGTTCTCGAGTAGAGACCCAGTACTTC
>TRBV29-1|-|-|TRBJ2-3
CSVALVDTQYF
TGCAGCGTTGCTCTAGTAGATACGCAGTATTTT
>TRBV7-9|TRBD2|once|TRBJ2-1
CAIRRGGPGNEQFF
TGTGCCATACGACGGGGGGGCCCAGGGAATGAGCAGTTCTTC
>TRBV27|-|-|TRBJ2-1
CASSVPSRGNGEQFF
TGTGCCAGCAGTGTCCCTAGTCGGGGTAATGGTGAGCAGTTCTTC
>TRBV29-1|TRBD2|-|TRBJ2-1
CSVLPAGGTYNEQFF
TGCAGCGTACTCCCGGCGGGGGGAACCTACAATGAGCAGTTCTTC
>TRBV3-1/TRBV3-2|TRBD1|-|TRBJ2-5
CASSQRDRTEETQYF
TGTGCCAGCAGCCAAAGGGACAGAACGGAAGAGACCCAGTACTTC
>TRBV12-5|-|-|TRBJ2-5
CASGPPLRQLPNLNQETQYF
TGTGCTAGTGGGCCTCCCTTACGACAGCTCCCAAATTTGAACCAAGAGACCCAGTACTTC
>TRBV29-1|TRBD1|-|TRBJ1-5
CSVAQGAAQPQHF
TGCAGCGTTGCTCAGGGGGCCGCTCAGCCCCAGCATTTT
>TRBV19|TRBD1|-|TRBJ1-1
CASSVGQGAGYTEAFF
TGTGCCAGTAGTGTAGGACAGGGGGCGGGCTACACTGAAGCTTTCTTT
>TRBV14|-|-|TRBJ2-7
CASSQVRSYEQYF
TGTGCCAGCAGCCAAGTTCGGAGCTACGAGCAGTACTTC
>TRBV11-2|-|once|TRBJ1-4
CASSPMGGRNEKLFF
TGTGCCAGCAGCCCGATGGGGGGGAGGAATGAAAAACTGTTTTTT
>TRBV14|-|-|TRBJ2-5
CASSLLAGGETQYF
TGTGCCAGCAGCCTATTGGCAGGGGGGGAGACCCAGTACTTC
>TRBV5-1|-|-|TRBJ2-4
CASSLEGRRDIQYF
TGCGCCAGCAGCTTGGAGGGCAGGAGGGACATTCAGTACTTC
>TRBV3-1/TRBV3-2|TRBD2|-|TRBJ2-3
CASSQGAGLHRDTQYF
TGTGCCAGCAGCCAAGGAGCGGGGTTACACCGCGATACGCAGTATTTT
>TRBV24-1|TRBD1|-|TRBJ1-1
CATQVSRGVDTEAFF
TGTGCCACGCAGGTATCCAGGGGGGTGGACACTGAAGCTTTCTTT
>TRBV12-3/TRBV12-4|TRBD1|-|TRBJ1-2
CATSGQGYGYTF
TGTGCCACCTCGGGACAGGGATATGGCTACACCTTC
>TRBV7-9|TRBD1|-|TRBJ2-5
CASSLGQGVSETQYF
TGTGCCAGCAGCTTGGGACAGGGGGTTTCAGAGACCCAGTACTTC
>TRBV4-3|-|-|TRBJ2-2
CASSLQSVTGWNGELFF
TGCGCCAGCAGCCTCCAGAGCGTCACAGGGTGGAACGGGGAGCTGTTTTTT
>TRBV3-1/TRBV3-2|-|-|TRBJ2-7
CASRKDQVTYEQYF
TGTGCCAGCAGGAAAGACCAGGTAACCTACGAGCAGTACTTC
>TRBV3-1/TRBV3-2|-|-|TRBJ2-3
CATGGSSRTTQYF
TGTGCCACCGGGGGTTCAAGTCGCACCACGCAGTATTTT
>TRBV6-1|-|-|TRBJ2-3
CASSEVGHLTTDTQYF
TGTGCCAGCAGTGAAGTAGGACATCTGACGACAGATACGCAGTATTTT
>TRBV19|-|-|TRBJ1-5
CASRRSSQGNQPQHF
TGTGCCAGTAGACGAAGTAGCCAGGGGAATCAGCCCCAGCATTTT